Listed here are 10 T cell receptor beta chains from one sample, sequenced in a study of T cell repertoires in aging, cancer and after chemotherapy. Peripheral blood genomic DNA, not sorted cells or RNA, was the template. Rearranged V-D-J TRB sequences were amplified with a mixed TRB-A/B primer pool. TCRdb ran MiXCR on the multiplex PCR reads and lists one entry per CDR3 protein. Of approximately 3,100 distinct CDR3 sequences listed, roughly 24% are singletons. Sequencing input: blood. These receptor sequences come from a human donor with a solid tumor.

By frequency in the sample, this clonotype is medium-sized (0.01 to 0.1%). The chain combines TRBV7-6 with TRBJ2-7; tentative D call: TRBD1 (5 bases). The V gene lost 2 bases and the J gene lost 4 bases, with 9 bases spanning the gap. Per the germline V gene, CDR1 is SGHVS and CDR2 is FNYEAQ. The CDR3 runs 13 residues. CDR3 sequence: CASSLQAGYEQYF. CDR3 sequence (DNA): TGTGCCAGCAGCTTACAAGCAGGGTACGAGCAGTACTTC.

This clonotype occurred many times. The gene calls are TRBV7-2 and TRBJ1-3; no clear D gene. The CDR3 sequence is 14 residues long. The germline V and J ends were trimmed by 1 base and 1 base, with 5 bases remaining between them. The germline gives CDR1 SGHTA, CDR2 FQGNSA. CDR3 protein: CASSLGVSGNTIYF. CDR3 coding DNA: TGTGCCAGCAGCTTAGGGGTTTCTGGAAACACCATATATTTT.

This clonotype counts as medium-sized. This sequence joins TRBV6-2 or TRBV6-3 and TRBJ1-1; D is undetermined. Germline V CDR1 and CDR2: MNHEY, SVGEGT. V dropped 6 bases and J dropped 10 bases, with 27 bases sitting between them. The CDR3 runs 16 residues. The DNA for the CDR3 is TGTGCCAGCAGACCATCTGACCGCGGACCTACCGGAGCAGCTTTCTTT. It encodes CASRPSDRGPTGAAFF.

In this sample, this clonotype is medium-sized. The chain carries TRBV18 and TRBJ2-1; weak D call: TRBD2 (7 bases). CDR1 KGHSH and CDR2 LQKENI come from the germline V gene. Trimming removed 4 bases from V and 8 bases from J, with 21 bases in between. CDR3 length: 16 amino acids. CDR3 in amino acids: CASSRPKGGFGHEQFF. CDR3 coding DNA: TGTGCCAGCTCACGACCGAAGGGGGGGTTTGGCCATGAGCAGTTCTTC.

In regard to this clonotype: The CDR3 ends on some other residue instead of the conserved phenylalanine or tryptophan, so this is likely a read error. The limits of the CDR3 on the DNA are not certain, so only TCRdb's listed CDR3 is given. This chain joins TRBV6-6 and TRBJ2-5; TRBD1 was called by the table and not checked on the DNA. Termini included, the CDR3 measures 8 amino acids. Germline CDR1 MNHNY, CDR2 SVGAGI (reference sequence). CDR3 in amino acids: CASSIVNR.

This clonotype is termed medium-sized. CDR3 nucleotide sequence: TGTGCCAGCAGTTTCGGACTAGCGGGGTGGTATACGCAGTATTTT. It specifies CASSFGLAGWYTQYF. The chain has TRBV6-4 and TRBJ2-3; TRBD2 matches 12 bases. The J segment lost 7 bases and the V segment lost 5 bases, leaving 7 bases of the junction unmatched. CDR1 and CDR2 (germline): MRHNA, SNTAGT. The CDR3 length is 15 residues.

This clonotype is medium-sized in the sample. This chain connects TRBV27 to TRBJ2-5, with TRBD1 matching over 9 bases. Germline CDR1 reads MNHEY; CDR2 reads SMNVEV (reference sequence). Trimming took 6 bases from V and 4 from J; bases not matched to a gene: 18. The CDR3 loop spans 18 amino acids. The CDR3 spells CASSRKYPTGGRPETQYF. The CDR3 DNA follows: TGTGCCAGCAGCCGTAAATACCCCACAGGGGGCCGGCCAGAGACCCAGTACTTC.

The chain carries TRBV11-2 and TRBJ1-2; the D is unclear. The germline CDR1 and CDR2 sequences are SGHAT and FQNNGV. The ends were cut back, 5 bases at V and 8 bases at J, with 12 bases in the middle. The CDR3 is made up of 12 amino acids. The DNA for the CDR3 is TGTGCCAGCAGCCCGGGGTCTGCGGGCTACACCTTC. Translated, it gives CASSPGSAGYTF.

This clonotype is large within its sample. CDR3: CSVKTGTAIETYNEQFF. The CDR3 nucleotides read TGCAGCGTTAAGACCGGGACAGCCATTGAAACCTACAATGAGCAGTTCTTC. The V call is TRBV29-1, the J call TRBJ2-1; TRBD1 agrees at 7 bases. CDR1 and CDR2 from the germline V gene are SQVTM and ANQGSEA. After removal of 5 bases from V and 2 bases from J, the junction contained 15 bases not matched to a gene. The CDR3 is made up of 17 amino acids.

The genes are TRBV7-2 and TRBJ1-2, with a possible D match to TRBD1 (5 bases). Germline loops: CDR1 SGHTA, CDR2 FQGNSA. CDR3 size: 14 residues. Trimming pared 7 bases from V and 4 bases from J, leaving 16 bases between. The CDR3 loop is CASIPRGGSYGYTF. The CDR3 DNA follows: TGTGCCAGCATACCGCGGGGGGGTAGCTATGGCTACACCTTC. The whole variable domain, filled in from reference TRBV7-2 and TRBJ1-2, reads GAGVSQSPSNKVTEKGKDVELRCDPISGHTALYWYRQSLGQGLEFLIYFQGNSAPDKSGLPSDRFSAERTGGSVSTLTIQRTQQEDSAVYLCASIPRGGSYGYTFGSGTRLTVV.